A single sample gave rise to the 15 T cell receptor beta chains below, sequenced in a study of CD8+CD57+ T cells in acquired aplastic anemia. Both TCR beta VDJ combination and CDR3 sequence profiling were carried out. Genomic DNA was the template for this profiling. A single record per CDR3 protein comes from TCRdb applying MiXCR to the reads. The sample holds around 200,000 distinct CDR3 sequences, less than 50% seen once. Those patients picked for sequencing had displayed CD8+CD57+ cell expansion on flow cytometry. The sequenced sample consisted of sorted CD4+, CD8+, or CD8+CD57+ T cells (not recorded which) from PBMCs. These receptor sequences come from a human donor with aplastic anemia.

V usage is TRBV19 and J usage is TRBJ1-2, with 10 bases that match TRBD1. After removal of 6 bases from V and 6 bases from J, the junction contained 22 bases not matched to a gene. In germline, CDR1 is LNHDA, CDR2 SQIVND (reference sequence). The CDR3 consists of 19 residues. CDR3 nucleotides: TGTGCCAGTAGAGCGTCGCATCCGGGACAGGGGCTTCATGAAAATGGCTACACCTTC. Protein: CASRASHPGQGLHENGYTF.

The chain uses TRBV7-9 and TRBJ1-2, with D tentatively TRBD1 (5 bases). This CDR3 is built from 12 residues. Germline assignment: CDR1 SEHNR and CDR2 FQNEAQ (reference sequence). V was clipped by 6 bases and J by 5 bases, with 10 bases between them. The CDR3 protein is CASRWDGYGYTF. CDR3 bases: TGTGCCAGCAGGTGGGACGGGTATGGCTACACCTTC.

This clonotype was counted many times. The chain joins TRBV7-6 to TRBJ2-5, with D possibly TRBD2 on 7 matching bases. Germline-derived CDR1 and CDR2 are SGHVS and FNYEAQ. V was pared by 5 bases and J by 4 bases, with 20 bases between. This CDR3 comprises 16 residues. CDR3 DNA: TGTGCCAGCAGCCAAACTCCGGGGGGAGGGGGAGAGACCCAGTACTTC. Translation gives CASSQTPGGGGETQYF. The full variable domain, with the rest looked up from reference TRBV7-6 and TRBJ2-5, is GAGVSQSPRYKVTKRGQDVALRCDPISGHVSLYWYRQALGQGPEFLTYFNYEAQQDKSGLPNDRFSAERPEGSISTLTIQRTEQRDSAMYRCASSQTPGGGGETQYFGPGTRLLVL.

The chain uses TRBV25-1 and TRBJ2-7; 9 bases map to TRBD1. V lost 5 bases and J lost 1; bases outside the gene matches: 9. Per the germline V gene, CDR1 is MGHDK and CDR2 is SYGVNS. The CDR3 has 16 residues. The CDR3 loop reads CASSKRGDRDSYEQYF. The CDR3 nucleotides read TGTGCCAGCAGTAAGCGAGGGGACAGGGATTCCTACGAGCAGTACTTC.

V is TRBV15 and J is TRBJ2-7, with 7 bases identical to TRBD1. J gave up 2 bases and V 3 bases, and 4 bases lay outside the gene matches. The CDR3 is 14 amino acids. Germline V CDR1 and CDR2: LNHNV, YYDKDF (reference sequence). This CDR3 is CATSRTGPTYEQYF. CDR3 in DNA: TGTGCCACCAGCAGGACAGGGCCGACCTACGAGCAGTACTTC.

A word on this clonotype: Here the CDR3 omits its conserved ending phenylalanine or tryptophan, so a read error is the likely source. V is TRBV5-5 and J is TRBJ1-1; 8 bases are shared with TRBD1. This CDR3 has 15 amino acids. CDR1 is SGHKS and CDR2 is YYEKEE in the germline V gene (reference sequence). The V segment lost 4 bases and the J segment 0 bases; nucleotides outside the gene matches: 5. This CDR3 reads CASSGGQALNTEAFS. CDR3 in DNA: TGTGCCAGCAGCGGGGGACAGGCACTGAACACTGAAGCTTTCTCT.

This chain uses TRBV6-4 with TRBJ2-3; 7 nucleotides match TRBD2. The CDR3 loop spans 14 amino acids. After removal of 0 bases from V and 4 bases from J, the junction contained 1 base not matched to a gene. The V gene's germline CDR1 is MRHNA and CDR2 SNTAGT. DNA of the CDR3: TGTGCCAGCAGTGACTCTGCGGGGGCAGATACGCAGTATTTT. Translated: CASSDSAGADTQYF.

This clonotype was picked up many times. This chain uses TRBV5-1 with TRBJ1-1, with a possible D match to TRBD1 (6 bases). There are 14 residues in the CDR3. The germline V and J ends were trimmed by 3 bases and 1 base, with 10 bases remaining between them. In germline, CDR1 is SGHRS, CDR2 YFSETQ. The CDR3 region has the DNA TGCGCCAGCAGCTGGACGGGACAGAACACTGAAGCTTTCTTT. Protein sequence: CASSWTGQNTEAFF.

This clonotype was found many times. V is TRBV14 and J is TRBJ1-2, with TRBD1 matching over 7 bases. The CDR3 extends over 13 amino acids. With 4 bases clipped from V and 8 bases from J, the junction kept 7 bases outside the gene matches. In germline, CDR1 is SGHDN, CDR2 FVKESK. The CDR3 nucleotides are TGTGCCAGCAGCCGAGGACAGGAGAGAGGCTACACCTTC. It yields the protein CASSRGQERGYTF.

This clonotype was detected many times. The chain uses TRBV9 and TRBJ1-6; 9 positions match TRBD1. The V gene's germline CDR1 is SGDLS and CDR2 YYNGEE. The CDR3 sequence is 15 residues long. V lost 3 bases, J lost 10 bases, and 8 bases stayed unmatched. The CDR3 region has the DNA TGTGCCAGCAGCGGAACAGGGGGCTTAGGATCACCCCTCCACTTT. Protein sequence: CASSGTGGLGSPLHF.

Many counts were recorded for this clonotype. The chain links TRBV6-2 or TRBV6-3 to TRBJ2-7; 7 positions agree with TRBD1. V lost 2 bases and J lost 2; bases outside the gene matches: 15. The CDR3 spans 18 residues. The germline V gene encodes CDR1 MNHEY and CDR2 SVGEGT. In DNA form, the CDR3 reads TGTGCCAGCAGTTACCACCGCCAGACAGGGATCTACACCTACGAGCAGTACTTC. This codes for CASSYHRQTGIYTYEQYF.

The chain couples TRBV20-1 to TRBJ2-7, with a possible D match to TRBD1 (6 bases). Trimming pared 6 bases from V and 5 bases from J, leaving 17 bases between. CDR3 length equals 13 residues. Germline lookup yields CDR1 DFQATT and CDR2 SNEGSKA (reference sequence). CDR3 nucleotides: TGCAGTGCAAAGCTGGGGGCAGTTAACGAGCAGTACTTC. Amino acid sequence: CSAKLGAVNEQYF.

The CDR3 loop reads CSVVRTAMNTEAFF. In DNA form, the CDR3 reads TGCAGCGTCGTGAGGACGGCTATGAACACTGAAGCTTTCTTT. This chain links TRBV29-1 with TRBJ1-1, with unresolved D. This CDR3 has 14 amino acids. CDR1 is SQVTM and CDR2 is ANQGSEA in the germline V gene. Trimming left V 6 bases short and J 0 bases short, with 14 bases between.

This clonotype was counted many times. The chain has TRBV20-1 and TRBJ1-3; possibly TRBD1 for D (5 bases). The CDR3 extends over 15 amino acids. The germline CDR1 and CDR2 sequences are DFQATT and SNEGSKA (reference sequence). Trimming took off 3 bases at V and 2 bases at J, with 14 bases between the two ends. The CDR3 DNA reads TGCAGTGCTAGTCGAGGTGCCAGGGCTGGAAACACCATATATTTT. Its protein product is CSASRGARAGNTIYF.

This chain uses TRBV25-1 with TRBJ2-2; maybe TRBD1 (6 bases). The CDR3 extends over 14 amino acids. Per the germline V gene, CDR1 is MGHDK and CDR2 is SYGVNS. The V gene lost 6 bases and the J gene lost 6 bases, with 14 bases spanning the gap. The DNA for the CDR3 is TGTGCCAGCAGCATTACAGGGTCCGCCGGGGAGCTGTTTTTT. As protein: CASSITGSAGELFF. Looking up the rest from reference TRBV25-1 and TRBJ2-2 gives the full variable domain: EADIYQTPRYLVIGTGKKITLECSQTMGHDKMYWYQQDPGMELHLIHYSYGVNSTEKGDLSSESTVSRIRTEHFPLTLESARPSHTSQYLCASSITGSAGELFFGEGSRLTVL.